This T cell receptor beta chain was found in a study of T-cell memory formation after mild COVID-19. The wider study: Across donors, TCR clusters were largely donor specific. General observations from the study: Clones contracting over day 15 to 85 were CD4/CD8 balanced, with later expanders leaning CD4+.

This clonotype has a handful of counts. The antigen is unknown. Via MiXCR, TCRdb re-called the 5' RACE reads, giving one row per CDR3 protein. The table has approximately 300,000 distinct CDR3 sequences, 15% to 20% seen once. This clonotype was obtained from a man between 18 and 29 years old who had mild COVID-19 (a few samples of this study predate the infection). Cell type and time point are not known. The material sequenced was PBMCs or a T cell subset sorted from them (not recorded which).

CDR3: CSVGTTNSYEQYF. CDR3 bases: TGCAGCGTGGGGACGACAAATTCCTACGAGCAGTACTTC. The V gene is TRBV29-1, the J gene TRBJ2-7; perhaps D is TRBD1 or TRBD2 (5 bases each). The V gene's germline CDR1 is SQVTM and CDR2 ANQGSEA. The CDR3 sequence is 13 residues long. V was cut by 6 bases and J by 1 base, with 13 bases left in between.